Sequencing of this TCR beta chain was carried out in a study of CD8 T cells in ankylosing spondylitis. The study's findings and limits: Ankylosing spondylitis blood appeared to be characterized by a TCR beta motif of 8 or 9 highly homologous variants.

Scientists made TCR beta libraries using quantitative 5'-RACE with molecular barcodes. TCRdb reprocessed the 5' RACE reads with MiXCR, giving one entry per CDR3 protein. Of 750,000 to 850,000 distinct CDR3 sequences listed, 10% to 15% are singletons. This clonotype was seen only a few times. Its specificity is not known. The sample consisted of blood, either unsorted or a sorted T cell fraction (not recorded which). This sequence originates from a male donor with ankylosing spondylitis.

CDR3 DNA sequence: TGTGCCAGCAGCTTAGAGGGGCAGGGACCTAATCAGCCCCAGCATTTT. As protein: CASSLEGQGPNQPQHF. The V call is TRBV7-3, the J call TRBJ1-5; tentative D call: TRBD1 (5 bases). Trimming took 2 bases from V and 4 from J, leaving 15 bases between them. Germline assignment: CDR1 SGHTA and CDR2 FQGTGA. This CDR3 is 16 amino acids long.